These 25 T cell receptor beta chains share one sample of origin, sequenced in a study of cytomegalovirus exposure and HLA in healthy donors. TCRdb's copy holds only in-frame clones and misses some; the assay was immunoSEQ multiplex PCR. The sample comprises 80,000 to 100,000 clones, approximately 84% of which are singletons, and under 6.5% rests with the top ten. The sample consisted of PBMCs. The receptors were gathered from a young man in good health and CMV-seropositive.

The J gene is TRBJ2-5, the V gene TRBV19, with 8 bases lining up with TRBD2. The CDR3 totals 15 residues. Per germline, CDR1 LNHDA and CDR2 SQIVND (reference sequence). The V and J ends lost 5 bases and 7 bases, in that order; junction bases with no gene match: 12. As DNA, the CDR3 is TGTGCCAGTAGTTTTACCCCGGGACTAGTGACGACCCAGTACTTC. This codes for CASSFTPGLVTTQYF. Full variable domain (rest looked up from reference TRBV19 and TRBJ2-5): DGGITQSPKYLFRKEGQNVTLSCEQNLNHDAMYWYRQDPGQGLRLIYYSQIVNDFQKGDIAEGYSVSREKKESFPLTVTSAQKNPTAFYLCASSFTPGLVTTQYFGPGTRLLVL.

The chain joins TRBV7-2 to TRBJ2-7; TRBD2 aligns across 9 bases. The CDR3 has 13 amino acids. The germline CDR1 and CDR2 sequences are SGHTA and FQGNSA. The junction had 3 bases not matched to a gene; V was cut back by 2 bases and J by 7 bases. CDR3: CASSLFLAGEQYF. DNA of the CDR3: TGTGCCAGCAGCTTATTCCTAGCGGGGGAGCAGTACTTC.

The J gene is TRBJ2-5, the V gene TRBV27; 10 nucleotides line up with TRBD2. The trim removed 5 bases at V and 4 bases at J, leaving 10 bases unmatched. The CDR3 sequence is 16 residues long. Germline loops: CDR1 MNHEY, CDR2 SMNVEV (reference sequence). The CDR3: CASSPIAGGRGETQYF. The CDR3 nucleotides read TGTGCCAGCAGTCCCATAGCGGGGGGCAGGGGAGAGACCCAGTACTTC.

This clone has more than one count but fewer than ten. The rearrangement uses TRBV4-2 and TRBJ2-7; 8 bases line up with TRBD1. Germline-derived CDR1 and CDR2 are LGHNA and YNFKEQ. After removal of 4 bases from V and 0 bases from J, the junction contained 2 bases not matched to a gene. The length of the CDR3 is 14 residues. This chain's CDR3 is CASSPGQASYEQYF. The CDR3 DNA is TGTGCCAGCAGCCCGGGACAGGCCTCCTACGAGCAGTACTTC.

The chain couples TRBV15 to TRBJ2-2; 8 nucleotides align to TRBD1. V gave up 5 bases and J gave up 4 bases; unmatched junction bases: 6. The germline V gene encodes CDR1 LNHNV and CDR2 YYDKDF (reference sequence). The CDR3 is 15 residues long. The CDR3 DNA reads TGTGCCACCAGCTCCATGGACAGGGTCACCGGGGAGCTGTTTTTT. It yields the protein CATSSMDRVTGELFF.

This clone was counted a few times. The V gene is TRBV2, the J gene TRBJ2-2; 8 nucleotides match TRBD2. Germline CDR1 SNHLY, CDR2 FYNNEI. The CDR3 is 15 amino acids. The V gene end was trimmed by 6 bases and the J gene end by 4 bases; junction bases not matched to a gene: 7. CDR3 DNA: TGTGCCAGCAGCACCGGGACTAGGTCCACCGGGGAGCTGTTTTTT. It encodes CASSTGTRSTGELFF.

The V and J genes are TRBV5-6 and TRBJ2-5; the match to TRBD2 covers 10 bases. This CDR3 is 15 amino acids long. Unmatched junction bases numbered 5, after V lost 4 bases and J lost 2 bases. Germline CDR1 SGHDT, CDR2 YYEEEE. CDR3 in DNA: TGTGCCAGCAGCCCTAGCGGGGGAGCACAAGAGACCCAGTACTTC. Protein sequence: CASSPSGGAQETQYF.

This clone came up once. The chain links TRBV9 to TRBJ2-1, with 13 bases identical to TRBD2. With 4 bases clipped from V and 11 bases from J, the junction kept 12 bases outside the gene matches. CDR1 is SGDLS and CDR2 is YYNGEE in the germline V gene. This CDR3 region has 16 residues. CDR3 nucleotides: TGTGCCAGCAGCCCCCGACTAGCGGGAGGTGCCCCTAAGCAGTTCTTC. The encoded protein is CASSPRLAGGAPKQFF.

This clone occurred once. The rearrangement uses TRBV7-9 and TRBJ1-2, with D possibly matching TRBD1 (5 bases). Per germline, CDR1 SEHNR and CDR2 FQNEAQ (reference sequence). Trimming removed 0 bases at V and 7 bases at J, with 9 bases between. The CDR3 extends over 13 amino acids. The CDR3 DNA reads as TGTGCCAGCAGCTTAGCGGGGCCGCCTGGCTACACCTTC. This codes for CASSLAGPPGYTF.

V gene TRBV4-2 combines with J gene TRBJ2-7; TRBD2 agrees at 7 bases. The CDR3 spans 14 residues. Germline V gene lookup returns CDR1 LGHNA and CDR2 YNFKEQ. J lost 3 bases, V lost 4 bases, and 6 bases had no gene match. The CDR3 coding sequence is TGTGCCAGCAGCCCTGGGGGACTAAACTACGAGCAGTACTTC. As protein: CASSPGGLNYEQYF.

The CDR3 DNA reads as TGTGCCAGCAGCTTAGCTCTAATGAGGACAGATACGCAGTATTTT. Translated, it gives CASSLALMRTDTQYF. V usage is TRBV11-3 and J usage is TRBJ2-3; no clear D. The V gene's germline CDR1 is SGHNT and CDR2 YENEEA. V dropped 1 base and J dropped 3 bases, with 11 bases sitting between them. The CDR3 extends over 15 amino acids.

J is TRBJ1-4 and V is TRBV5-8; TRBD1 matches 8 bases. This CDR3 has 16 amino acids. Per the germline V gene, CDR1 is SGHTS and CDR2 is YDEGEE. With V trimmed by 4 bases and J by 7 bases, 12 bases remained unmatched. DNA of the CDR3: TGTGCCAGCAGCCTCGGTTCCCAGGGGGCGGGTGAAAAACTGTTTTTT. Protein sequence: CASSLGSQGAGEKLFF.

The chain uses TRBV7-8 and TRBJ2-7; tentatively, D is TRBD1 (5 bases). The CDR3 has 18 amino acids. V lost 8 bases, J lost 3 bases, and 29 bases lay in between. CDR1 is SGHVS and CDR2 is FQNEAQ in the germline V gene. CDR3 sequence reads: CASLRLGREDLYFYEQYF. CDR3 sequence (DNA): TGTGCCAGCCTCCGGCTAGGCAGGGAAGACCTGTACTTCTACGAGCAGTACTTC.

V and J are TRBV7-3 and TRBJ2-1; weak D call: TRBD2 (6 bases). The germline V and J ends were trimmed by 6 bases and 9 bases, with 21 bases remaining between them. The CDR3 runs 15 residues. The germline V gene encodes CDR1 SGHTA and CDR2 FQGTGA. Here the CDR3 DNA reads TGTGCCAGCAGTTTAGACTCAGCGGGTTTCGGTGAGCAGTTCTTC. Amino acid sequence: CASSLDSAGFGEQFF.

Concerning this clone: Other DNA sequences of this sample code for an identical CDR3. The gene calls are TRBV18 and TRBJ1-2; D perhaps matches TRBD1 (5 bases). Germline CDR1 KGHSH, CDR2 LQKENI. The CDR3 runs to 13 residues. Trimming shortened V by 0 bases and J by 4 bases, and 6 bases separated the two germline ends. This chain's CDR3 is CASSPPGGYGYTF. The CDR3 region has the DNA TGTGCCAGCTCACCACCCGGGGGCTATGGCTACACCTTC. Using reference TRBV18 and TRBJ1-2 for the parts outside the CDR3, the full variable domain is NAGVMQNPRHLVRRRGQEARLRCSPMKGHSHVYWYRQLPEEGLKFMVYLQKENIIDESGMPKERFSAEFPKEGPSILRIQQVVRGDSAAYFCASSPPGGYGYTFGSGTRLTVV.

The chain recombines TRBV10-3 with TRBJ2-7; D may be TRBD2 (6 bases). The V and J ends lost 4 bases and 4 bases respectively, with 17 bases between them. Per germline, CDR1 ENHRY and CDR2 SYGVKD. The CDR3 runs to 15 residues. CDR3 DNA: TGTGCCATCAGTGGAACGGGAGACGGTGTTTACGAGCAGTACTTC. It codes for CAISGTGDGVYEQYF.

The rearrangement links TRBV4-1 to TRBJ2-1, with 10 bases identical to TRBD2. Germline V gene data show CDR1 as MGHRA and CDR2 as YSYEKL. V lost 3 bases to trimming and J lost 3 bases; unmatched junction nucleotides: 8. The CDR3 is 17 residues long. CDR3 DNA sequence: TGCGCCAGCAGCCAGTACACCGGGACTAGCGTCTACAATGAGCAGTTCTTC. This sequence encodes CASSQYTGTSVYNEQFF.

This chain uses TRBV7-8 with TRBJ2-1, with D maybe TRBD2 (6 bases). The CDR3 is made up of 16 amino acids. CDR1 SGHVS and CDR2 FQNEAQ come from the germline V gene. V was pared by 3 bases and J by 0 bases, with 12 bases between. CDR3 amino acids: CASSLGFGSSYNEQFF. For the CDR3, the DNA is TGTGCCAGCAGCTTGGGTTTCGGGAGCTCCTACAATGAGCAGTTCTTC.

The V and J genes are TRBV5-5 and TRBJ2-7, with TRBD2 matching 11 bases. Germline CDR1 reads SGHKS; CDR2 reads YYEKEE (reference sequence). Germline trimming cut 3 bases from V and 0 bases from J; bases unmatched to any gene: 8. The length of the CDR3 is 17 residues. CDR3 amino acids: CASSSIKGTSGSYEQYF. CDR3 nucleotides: TGTGCCAGCAGCTCCATCAAAGGGACTAGCGGCTCCTACGAGCAGTACTTC.

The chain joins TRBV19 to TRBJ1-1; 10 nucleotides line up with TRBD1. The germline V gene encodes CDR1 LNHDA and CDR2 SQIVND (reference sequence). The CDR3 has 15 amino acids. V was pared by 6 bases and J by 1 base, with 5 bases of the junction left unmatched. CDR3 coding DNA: TGTGCCAGTAGGGTCGGGGACAGGGGGAACACTGAAGCTTTCTTT. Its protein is CASRVGDRGNTEAFF.

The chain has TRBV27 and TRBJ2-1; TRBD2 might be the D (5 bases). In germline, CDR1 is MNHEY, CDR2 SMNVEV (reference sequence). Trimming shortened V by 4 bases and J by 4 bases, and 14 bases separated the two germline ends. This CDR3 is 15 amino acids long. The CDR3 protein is CASSSVLGRYNEQFF. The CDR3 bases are TGTGCCAGCAGTTCAGTACTAGGAAGATACAATGAGCAGTTCTTC.

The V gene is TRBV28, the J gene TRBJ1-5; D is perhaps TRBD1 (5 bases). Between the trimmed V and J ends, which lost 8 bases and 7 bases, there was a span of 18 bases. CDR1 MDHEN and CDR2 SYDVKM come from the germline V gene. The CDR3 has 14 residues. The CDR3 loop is CASVTVGGYQPQHF. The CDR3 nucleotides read TGTGCCAGCGTTACTGTCGGGGGGTACCAGCCCCAGCATTTT.

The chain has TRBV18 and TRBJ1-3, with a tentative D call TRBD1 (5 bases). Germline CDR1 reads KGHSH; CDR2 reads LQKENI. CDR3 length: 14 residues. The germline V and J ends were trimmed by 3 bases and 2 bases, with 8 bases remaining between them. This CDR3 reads CASSPSRAGNTIYF. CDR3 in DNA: TGTGCCAGCTCACCGAGCAGGGCTGGAAACACCATATATTTT.

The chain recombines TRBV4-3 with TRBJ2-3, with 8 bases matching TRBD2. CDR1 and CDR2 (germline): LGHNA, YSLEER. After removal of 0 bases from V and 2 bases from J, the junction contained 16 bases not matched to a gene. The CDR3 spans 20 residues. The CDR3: CASSQELRVAGITDTDTQYF. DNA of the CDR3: TGCGCCAGCAGCCAAGAACTTCGTGTAGCGGGGATCACCGACACAGATACGCAGTATTTT.

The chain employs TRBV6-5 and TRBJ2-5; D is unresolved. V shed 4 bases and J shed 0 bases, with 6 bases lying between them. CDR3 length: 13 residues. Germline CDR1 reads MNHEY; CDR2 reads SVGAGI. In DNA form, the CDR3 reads TGTGCCAGCAGTTTCCGGGACCAAGAGACCCAGTACTTC. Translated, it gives CASSFRDQETQYF.